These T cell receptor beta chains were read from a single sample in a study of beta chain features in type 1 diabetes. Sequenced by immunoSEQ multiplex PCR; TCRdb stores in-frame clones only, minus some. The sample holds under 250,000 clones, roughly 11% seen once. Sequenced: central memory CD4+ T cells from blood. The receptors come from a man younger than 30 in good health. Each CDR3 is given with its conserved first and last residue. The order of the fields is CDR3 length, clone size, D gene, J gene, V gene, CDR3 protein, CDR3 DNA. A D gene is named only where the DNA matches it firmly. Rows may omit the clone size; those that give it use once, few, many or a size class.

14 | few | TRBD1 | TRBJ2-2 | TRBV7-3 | CATKPGQYTGELFF | TGTGCCACCAAACCGGGACAGTACACCGGGGAGCTGTTTTTT
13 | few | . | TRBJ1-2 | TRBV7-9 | CASSLGASGGYTF | TGTGCCAGCAGCTTAGGCGCTAGCGGTGGCTACACCTTC
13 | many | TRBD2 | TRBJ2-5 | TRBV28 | CASRRGATETQYF | TGTGCCAGCAGGCGGGGGGCAACAGAGACCCAGTACTTC
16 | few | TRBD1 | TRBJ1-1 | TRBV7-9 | CASSLTGVPMNTEAFF | TGTGCCAGCAGCTTAACAGGGGTCCCCATGAACACTGAAGCTTTCTTT
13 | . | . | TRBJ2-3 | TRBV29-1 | CSVGAVSADTQYF | TGCAGCGTTGGGGCGGTCAGTGCAGATACGCAGTATTTT
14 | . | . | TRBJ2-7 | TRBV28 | CASSQAGGAYEQYF | TGTGCCAGCAGCCAGGCCGGGGGTGCCTACGAGCAGTACTTC
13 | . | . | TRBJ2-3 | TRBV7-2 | CASSLAEGVAQYF | TGTGCCAGCAGCTTAGCGGAGGGAGTGGCGCAGTATTTT
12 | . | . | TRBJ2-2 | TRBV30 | CAWGQPAGELFF | TGTGCCTGGGGGCAGCCGGCCGGGGAGCTGTTTTTT
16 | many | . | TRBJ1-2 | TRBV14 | CASSQDLGRTYYGYTF | TGTGCCAGCAGCCAAGATCTTGGCCGAACGTACTATGGCTACACCTTC
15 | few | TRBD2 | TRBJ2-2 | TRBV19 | CASSIAGGRTGELFF | TGTGCCAGTAGTATAGCCGGCGGGAGAACCGGGGAGCTGTTTTTT
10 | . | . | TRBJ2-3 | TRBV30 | CAFRTDTQYF | TGTGCCTTTCGCACAGATACGCAGTATTTT
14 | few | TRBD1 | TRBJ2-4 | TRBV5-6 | CASSRDRRANIQYF | TGTGCCAGCAGTAGGGACAGACGGGCAAACATTCAGTACTTC
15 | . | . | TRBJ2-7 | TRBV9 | CASSVATGPSYEQYF | TGTGCCAGCAGCGTAGCCACCGGGCCCTCCTACGAGCAGTACTTC
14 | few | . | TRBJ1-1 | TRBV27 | CSSSFTAQNTEAFF | TGTTCCAGCAGTTTCACAGCGCAGAACACTGAAGCTTTCTTT
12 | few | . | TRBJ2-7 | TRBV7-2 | CASSLGIHEQYF | TGTGCCAGCAGCTTAGGGATCCACGAGCAGTACTTC
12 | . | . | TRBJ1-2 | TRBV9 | CASSPLTSPLAF | TGTGCCAGCAGCCCCCTGACTTCTCCTCTGGCCTTC
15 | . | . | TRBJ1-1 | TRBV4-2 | CASSQDQGLNTEAFF | TGTGCCAGCAGCCAAGATCAGGGCTTGAACACTGAAGCTTTCTTT
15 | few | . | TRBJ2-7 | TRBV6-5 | CASGPSGLRPREQYF | TGTGCCAGCGGACCCTCGGGGCTACGCCCAAGGGAGCAGTACTTC
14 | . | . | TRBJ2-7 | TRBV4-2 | CASSQGWGDYEQYF | TGTGCCAGCAGCCAAGGCTGGGGGGACTACGAGCAGTACTTC
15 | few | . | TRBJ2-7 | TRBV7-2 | CASSLNAGSSYEQYF | TGTGCCAGCAGCTTGAACGCGGGGAGCTCCTACGAGCAGTACTTC
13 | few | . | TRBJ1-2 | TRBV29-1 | CSVEWGSGSGYTF | TGCAGCGTTGAATGGGGGAGCGGTAGTGGCTACACCTTC
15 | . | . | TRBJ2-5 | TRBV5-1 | CASSDGGWRSETQYF | TGCGCCAGCAGTGATGGGGGATGGAGGTCTGAGACCCAGTACTTC
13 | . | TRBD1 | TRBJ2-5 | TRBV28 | CASSSDREETQYF | TGTGCCAGCAGTTCGGACAGGGAAGAGACCCAGTACTTC
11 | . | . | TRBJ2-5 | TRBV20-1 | CSASGKETQYF | TGCAGTGCTAGCGGTAAAGAGACCCAGTACTTC
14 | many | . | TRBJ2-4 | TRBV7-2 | CASSLGARKNIQYF | TGTGCCAGCAGCTTAGGGGCCAGAAAAAACATTCAGTACTTC
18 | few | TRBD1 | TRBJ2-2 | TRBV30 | CAWMNPLGTGGVAGELFF | TGTGCCTGGATGAATCCTCTCGGGACAGGGGGGGTCGCCGGGGAGCTGTTTTTT
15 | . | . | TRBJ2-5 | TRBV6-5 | CASRDRDSLRETQYF | TGTGCCAGCAGAGACCGGGACTCCCTGCGGGAGACCCAGTACTTC
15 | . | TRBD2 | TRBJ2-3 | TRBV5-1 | CASSAGLAASDTQYF | TGCGCCAGCAGCGCCGGACTAGCGGCATCAGATACGCAGTATTTT
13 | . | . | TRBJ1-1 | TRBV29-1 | CSVEEGVGTEAFF | TGCAGCGTCGAAGAGGGGGTGGGCACTGAAGCTTTCTTT
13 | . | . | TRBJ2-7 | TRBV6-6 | CASRGTHSYEQYF | TGTGCCAGCAGGGGGACGCACTCCTACGAGCAGTACTTC
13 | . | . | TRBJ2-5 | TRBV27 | CASSLSGWETQYF | TGTGCCAGCAGTTTATCAGGCTGGGAGACCCAGTACTTC
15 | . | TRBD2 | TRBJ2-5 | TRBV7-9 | CASSYNSGSPETQYF | TGTGCCAGCAGCTATAATAGCGGGAGTCCCGAGACCCAGTACTTC
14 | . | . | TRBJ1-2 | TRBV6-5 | CASSYLGQEDGYTF | TGTGCCAGCAGTTACCTCGGGCAGGAGGATGGCTACACCTTC
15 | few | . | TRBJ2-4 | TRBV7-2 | CASSLAFGDKNIQYF | TGTGCCAGCAGCTTAGCCTTCGGGGACAAAAACATTCAGTACTTC
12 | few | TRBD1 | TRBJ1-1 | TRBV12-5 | CASGLSTGIPFF | TGTGCTAGTGGTTTGTCGACAGGGATCCCTTTCTTT
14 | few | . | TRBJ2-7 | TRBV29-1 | CSVGGGGAAYEQYF | TGCAGCGTTGGGGGAGGAGGAGCCGCCTACGAGCAGTACTTC
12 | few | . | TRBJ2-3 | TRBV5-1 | CASSIDKDTQYF | TGCGCCAGCAGCATTGACAAAGATACGCAGTATTTT
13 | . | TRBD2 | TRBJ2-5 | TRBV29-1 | CSVTRTSEETQYF | TGCAGTGTTACTAGGACTAGTGAAGAGACCCAGTACTTC
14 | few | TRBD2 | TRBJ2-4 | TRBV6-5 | CASLASGRKNIQYF | TGTGCCAGCCTGGCTAGCGGGAGGAAAAACATTCAGTACTTC
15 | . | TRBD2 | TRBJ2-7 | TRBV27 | CASSSPSGRTYEQYF | TGTGCCAGCAGTTCCCCTAGCGGGAGGACCTACGAGCAGTACTTC
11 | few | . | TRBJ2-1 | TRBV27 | CASRVFGEQFF | TGTGCCAGCCGAGTGTTCGGAGAGCAGTTCTTC
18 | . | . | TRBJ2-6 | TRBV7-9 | CASSETRDILSGANVLTF | TGTGCCAGCAGCGAAACAAGGGACATCCTCTCTGGGGCCAACGTCCTGACTTTC
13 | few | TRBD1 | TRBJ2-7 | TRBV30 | CAWSAGGPGEQYF | TGTGCCTGGTCCGCAGGGGGTCCCGGCGAGCAGTACTTC
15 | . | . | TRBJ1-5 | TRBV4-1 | CASSQGDRNNQPQHF | TGCGCCAGCAGCCAGGGTGATCGGAACAATCAGCCCCAGCATTTT
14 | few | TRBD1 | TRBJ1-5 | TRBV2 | CASSADRGYQPQHF | TGTGCCAGCAGCGCGGACAGGGGATATCAGCCCCAGCATTTT
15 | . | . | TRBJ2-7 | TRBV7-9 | CASSTSGLRGYEQYF | TGTGCCAGCAGCACCTCGGGCTTACGCGGCTACGAGCAGTACTTC
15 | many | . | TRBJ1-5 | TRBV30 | CAWSLLTGFNQPQHF | TGTGCCTGGAGTCTCCTGACGGGTTTTAATCAGCCCCAGCATTTT
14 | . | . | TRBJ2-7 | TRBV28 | CASNVQTVRGEQYF | TGTGCCAGCAACGTTCAGACGGTACGGGGCGAGCAGTACTTC
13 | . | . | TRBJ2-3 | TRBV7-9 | CASSLLSTDTQYF | TGTGCCAGCAGCCTGCTTTCCACAGATACGCAGTATTTT
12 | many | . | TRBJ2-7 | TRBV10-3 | CAISEVPYEQYF | TGTGCCATCAGTGAGGTGCCCTACGAGCAGTACTTC
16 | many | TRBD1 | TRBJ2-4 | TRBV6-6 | CASSYSTTGAENIQYF | TGTGCCAGCAGTTACTCGACGACAGGGGCGGAAAACATTCAGTACTTC
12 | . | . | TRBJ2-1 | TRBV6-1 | CASSGFYNEQFF | TGTGCCAGCAGTGGTTTCTACAATGAGCAGTTCTTC
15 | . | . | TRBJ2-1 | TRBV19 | CASSVTGLAVDEQFF | TGTGCCAGTAGTGTGACGGGCCTAGCCGTCGATGAGCAGTTCTTC
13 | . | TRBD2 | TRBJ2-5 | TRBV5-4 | CASSLSGRETQYF | TGTGCCAGCAGCCTAAGCGGGAGGGAGACCCAGTACTTC
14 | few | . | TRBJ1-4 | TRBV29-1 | CSVSDGATNEKLFF | TGCAGCGTCTCGGACGGAGCAACTAATGAAAAACTGTTTTTT
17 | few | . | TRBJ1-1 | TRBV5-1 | CASSSQPQGRGNTEAFF | TGCGCCAGCAGCTCACAACCCCAGGGGAGAGGGAACACTGAAGCTTTCTTT
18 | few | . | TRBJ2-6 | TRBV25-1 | CASSEFGALNSGANVLTF | TGTGCCAGCAGTGAATTCGGGGCCCTCAACTCTGGGGCCAACGTCCTGACTTTC
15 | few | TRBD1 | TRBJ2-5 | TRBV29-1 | CSVEGGQGADETQYF | TGCAGCGTTGAGGGTGGACAGGGGGCAGACGAGACCCAGTACTTC
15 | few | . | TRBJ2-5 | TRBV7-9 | CASSPRTALQETQYF | TGTGCCAGCAGCCCGAGGACAGCCCTACAAGAGACCCAGTACTTC
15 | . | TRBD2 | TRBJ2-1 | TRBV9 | CASSPRTSALSEQFF | TGTGCCAGCAGCCCCCGGACTAGCGCGCTCTCGGAGCAGTTCTTC